The TCR beta chain under discussion was sequenced for a study of shared T cell receptors in the human thymus. Clones were read by immunoSEQ multiplex PCR, and TCRdb kept only the in-frame ones, dropping some. This table holds about 540,000 clones, 78% found once. Trimming stripped 3 bases from V and 3 bases from J, with 12 bases between. Germline V gene lookup returns CDR1 KGHSH and CDR2 LQKENI. CDR3 length equals 15 residues. The same data also contributed to another study, on human thymus T cells. From that study: What related research reported was that thymic repertoires overlapped highly among unrelated individuals.

The V gene is TRBV18, the J gene TRBJ1-5, with a tentative D call TRBD1 (6 bases). This clonotype was obtained from a boy in the first two years of life with a congenital heart defect. The sequencing input was thymocytes. The CDR3 loop is CASSPQGRDNQPQHF. In DNA form, the CDR3 reads TGTGCCAGCTCACCGCAGGGGAGAGACAATCAGCCCCAGCATTTT.